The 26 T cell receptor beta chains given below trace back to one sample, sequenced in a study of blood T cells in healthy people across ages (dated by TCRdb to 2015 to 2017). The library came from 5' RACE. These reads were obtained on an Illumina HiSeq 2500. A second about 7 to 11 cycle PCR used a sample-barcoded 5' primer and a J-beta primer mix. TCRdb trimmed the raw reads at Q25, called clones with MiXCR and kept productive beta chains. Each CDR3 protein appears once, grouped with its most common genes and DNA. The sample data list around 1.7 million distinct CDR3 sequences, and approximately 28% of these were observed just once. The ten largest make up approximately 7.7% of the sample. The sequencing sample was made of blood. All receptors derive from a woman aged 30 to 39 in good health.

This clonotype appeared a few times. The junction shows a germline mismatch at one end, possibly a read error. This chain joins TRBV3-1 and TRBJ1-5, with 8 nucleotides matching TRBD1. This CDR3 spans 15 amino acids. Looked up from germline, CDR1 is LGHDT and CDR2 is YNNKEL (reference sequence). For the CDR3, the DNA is TGTGCCAGCGGCCAAGGTCGACAGGGGAATCAGTCCCAGCATTTT. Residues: CASGQGRQGNQSQHF.

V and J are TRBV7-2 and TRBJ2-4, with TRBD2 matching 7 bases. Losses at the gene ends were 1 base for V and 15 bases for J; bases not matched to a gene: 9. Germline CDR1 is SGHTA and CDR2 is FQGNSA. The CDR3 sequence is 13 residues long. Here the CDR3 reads CASSLGSGDRGYF. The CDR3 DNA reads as TGTGCCAGCAGCTTAGGGAGCGGGGATAGGGGGTACTTC.

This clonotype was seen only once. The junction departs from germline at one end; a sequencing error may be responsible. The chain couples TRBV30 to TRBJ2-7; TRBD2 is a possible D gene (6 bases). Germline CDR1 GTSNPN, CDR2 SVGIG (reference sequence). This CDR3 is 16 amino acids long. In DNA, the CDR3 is TGTGCCTGGAGCCCATCCCTGGTGGAGGGCTCCTACGAGCAGGACTTC. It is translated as CAWSPSLVEGSYEQDF.

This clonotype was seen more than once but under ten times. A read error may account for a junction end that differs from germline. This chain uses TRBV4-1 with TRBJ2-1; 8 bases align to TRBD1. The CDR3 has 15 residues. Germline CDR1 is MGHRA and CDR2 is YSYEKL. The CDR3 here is CTSSQVGQENNEQFF. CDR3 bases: TGCACCAGCAGCCAAGTGGGACAGGAGAACAATGAGCAGTTCTTC.

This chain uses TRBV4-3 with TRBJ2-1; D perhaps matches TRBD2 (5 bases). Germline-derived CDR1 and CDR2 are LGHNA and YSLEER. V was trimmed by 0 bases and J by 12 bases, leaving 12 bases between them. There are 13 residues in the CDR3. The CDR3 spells CASSQDSEGLQFF. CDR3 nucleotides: TGCGCCAGCAGCCAAGATAGCGAGGGCCTGCAGTTCTTC.

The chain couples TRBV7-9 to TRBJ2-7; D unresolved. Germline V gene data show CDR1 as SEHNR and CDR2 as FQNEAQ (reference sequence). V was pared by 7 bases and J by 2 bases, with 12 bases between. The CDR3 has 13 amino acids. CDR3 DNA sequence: TGTGCCAGCACCACGACGGTGACCTACGAGCAGTACTTC. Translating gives CASTTTVTYEQYF.

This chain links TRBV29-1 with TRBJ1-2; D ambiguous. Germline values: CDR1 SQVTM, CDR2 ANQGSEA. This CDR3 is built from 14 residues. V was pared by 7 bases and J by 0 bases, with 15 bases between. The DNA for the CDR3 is TGCAGCGCCTGGAGGCAGGCCTCTAACTATGGCTACACCTTC. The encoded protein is CSAWRQASNYGYTF.

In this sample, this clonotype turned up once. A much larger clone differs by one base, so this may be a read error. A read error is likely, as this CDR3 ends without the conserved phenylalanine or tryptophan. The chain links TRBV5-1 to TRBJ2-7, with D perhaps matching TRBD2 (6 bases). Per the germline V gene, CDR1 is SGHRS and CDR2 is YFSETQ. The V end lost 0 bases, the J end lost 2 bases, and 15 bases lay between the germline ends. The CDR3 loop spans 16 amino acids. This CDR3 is CASSLGRDVHTYEQYS. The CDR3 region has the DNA TGCGCCAGCAGCTTGGGGCGGGACGTACACACCTACGAGCAGTACTCC.

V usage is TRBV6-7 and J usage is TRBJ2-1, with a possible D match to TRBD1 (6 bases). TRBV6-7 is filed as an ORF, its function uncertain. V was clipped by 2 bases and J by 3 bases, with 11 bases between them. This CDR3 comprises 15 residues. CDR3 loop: CASSYIGTLYNEQFF. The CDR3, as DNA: TGTGCCAGCAGTTACATCGGGACACTCTACAATGAGCAGTTCTTC.

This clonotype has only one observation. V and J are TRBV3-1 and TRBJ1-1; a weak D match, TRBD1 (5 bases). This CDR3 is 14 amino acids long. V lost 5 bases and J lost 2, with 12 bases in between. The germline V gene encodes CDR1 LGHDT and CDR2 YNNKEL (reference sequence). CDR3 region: CASSWGRDNTEAFF. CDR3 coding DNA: TGTGCCAGCAGCTGGGGACGGGATAACACTGAAGCTTTCTTT.

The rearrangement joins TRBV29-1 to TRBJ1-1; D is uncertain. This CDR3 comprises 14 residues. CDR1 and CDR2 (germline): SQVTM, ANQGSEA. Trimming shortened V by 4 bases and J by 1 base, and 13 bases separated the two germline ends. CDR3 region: CSVAQLRQNTEAFF. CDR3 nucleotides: TGCAGCGTTGCCCAACTTCGTCAGAACACTGAAGCTTTCTTT. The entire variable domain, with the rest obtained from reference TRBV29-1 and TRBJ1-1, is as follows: SAVISQKPSRDICQRGTSLTIQCQVDSQVTMMFWYRQQPGQSLTLIATANQGSEATYESGFVIDKFPISRPNLTFSTLTVSNMSPEDSSIYLCSVAQLRQNTEAFFGQGTRLTVV.

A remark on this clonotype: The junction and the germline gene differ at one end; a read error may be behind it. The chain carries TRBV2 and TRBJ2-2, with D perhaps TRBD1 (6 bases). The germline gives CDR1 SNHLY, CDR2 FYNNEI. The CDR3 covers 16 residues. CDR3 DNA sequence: TGTGCCAGCAGCGAAGGGGGAGCGCTGAACACCGGGGAGCTGTTTTTT. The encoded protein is CASSEGGALNTGELFF.

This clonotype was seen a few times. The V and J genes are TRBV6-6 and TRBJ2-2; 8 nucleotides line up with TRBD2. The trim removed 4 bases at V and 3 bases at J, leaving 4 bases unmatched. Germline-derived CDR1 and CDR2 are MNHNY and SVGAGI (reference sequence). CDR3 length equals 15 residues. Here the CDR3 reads CASSWGLEDTGELFF. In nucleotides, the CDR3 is TGTGCCAGCAGTTGGGGACTAGAAGACACCGGGGAGCTGTTTTTT.

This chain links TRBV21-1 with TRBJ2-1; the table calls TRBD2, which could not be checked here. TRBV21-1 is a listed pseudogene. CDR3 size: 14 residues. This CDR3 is CASSTGCFSGEQFF. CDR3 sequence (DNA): TGTGCCAGCAGCACCGGCTGTTTTAGCGGAGAGCAGTTCTTC.

Here the CDR3 DNA reads TGCAGTGCAACCAAGCAGGGGTACGAGCAGTACTTC. Translated, it gives CSATKQGYEQYF. This chain uses TRBV20-1 with TRBJ2-4, with D possibly being TRBD1 (6 bases). The J call may be wrong; the DNA end is better matched by TRBJ2-7. This CDR3 has 12 residues. Germline V gives CDR1 DFQATT, CDR2 SNEGSKA (reference sequence).

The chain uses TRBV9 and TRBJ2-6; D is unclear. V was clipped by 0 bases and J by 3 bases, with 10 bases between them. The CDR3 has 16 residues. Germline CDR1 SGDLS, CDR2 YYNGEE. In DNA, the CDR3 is TGTGCCAGCAGCGTAGGCGGTACTGGTGGGGCCAACGTCCTGACTTTC. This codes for CASSVGGTGGANVLTF. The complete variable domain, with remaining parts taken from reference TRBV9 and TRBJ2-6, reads DSGVTQTPKHLITATGQRVTLRCSPRSGDLSVYWYQQSLDQGLQFLIQYYNGEERAKGNILERFSAQQFPDLHSELNLSSLELGDSALYFCASSVGGTGGANVLTFGAGSRLTVL.

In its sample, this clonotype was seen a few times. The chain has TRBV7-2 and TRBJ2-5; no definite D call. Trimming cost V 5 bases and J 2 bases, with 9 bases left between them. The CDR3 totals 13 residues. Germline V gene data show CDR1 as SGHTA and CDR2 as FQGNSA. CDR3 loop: CASSGVVQETQYF. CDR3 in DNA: TGTGCCAGCAGCGGCGTGGTACAAGAGACCCAGTACTTC.

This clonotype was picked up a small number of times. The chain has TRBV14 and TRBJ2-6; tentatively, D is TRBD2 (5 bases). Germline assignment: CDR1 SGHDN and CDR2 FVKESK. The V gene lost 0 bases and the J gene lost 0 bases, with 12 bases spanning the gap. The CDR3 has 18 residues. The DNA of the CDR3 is TGTGCCAGCAGCCAAGATCGGAGCGGTCTCTCTGGGGCCAACGTCCTGACTTTC. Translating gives CASSQDRSGLSGANVLTF. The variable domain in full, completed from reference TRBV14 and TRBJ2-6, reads EAGVTQFPSHSVIEKGQTVTLRCDPISGHDNLYWYRRVMGKEIKFLLHFVKESKQDESGMPNNRFLAERTGGTYSTLKVQPAELEDSGVYFCASSQDRSGLSGANVLTFGAGSRLTVL.

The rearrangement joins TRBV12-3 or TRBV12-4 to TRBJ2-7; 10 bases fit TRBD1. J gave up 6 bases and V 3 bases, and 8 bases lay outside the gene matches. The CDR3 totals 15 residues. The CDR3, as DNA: TGTGCCAGCAGTTTGACAACGGGACAGGGGATCGAGCAGTACTTC. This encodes CASSLTTGQGIEQYF.

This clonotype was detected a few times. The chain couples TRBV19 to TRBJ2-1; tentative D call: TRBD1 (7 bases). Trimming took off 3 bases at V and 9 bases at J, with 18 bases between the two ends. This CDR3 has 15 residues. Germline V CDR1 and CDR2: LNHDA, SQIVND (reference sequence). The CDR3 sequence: CASSIVTSRDSEQFF. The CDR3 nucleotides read TGTGCCAGTAGTATCGTAACGTCGCGGGACAGTGAGCAGTTCTTC.

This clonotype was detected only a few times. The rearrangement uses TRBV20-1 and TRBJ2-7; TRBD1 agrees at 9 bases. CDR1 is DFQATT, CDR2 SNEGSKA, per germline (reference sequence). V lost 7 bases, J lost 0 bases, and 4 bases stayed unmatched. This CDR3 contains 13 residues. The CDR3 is CSGTDRGSYEQYF. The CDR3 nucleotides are TGCAGTGGGACGGACAGGGGCTCCTACGAGCAGTACTTC.

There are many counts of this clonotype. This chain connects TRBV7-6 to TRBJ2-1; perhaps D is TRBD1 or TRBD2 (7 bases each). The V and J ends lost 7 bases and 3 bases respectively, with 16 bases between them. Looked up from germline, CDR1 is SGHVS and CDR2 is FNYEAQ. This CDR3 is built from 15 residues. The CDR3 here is CASMPERDSYNEQFF. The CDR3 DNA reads TGTGCCAGCATGCCCGAGCGGGACAGCTACAATGAGCAGTTCTTC. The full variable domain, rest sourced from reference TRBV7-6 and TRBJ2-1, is GAGVSQSPRYKVTKRGQDVALRCDPISGHVSLYWYRQALGQGPEFLTYFNYEAQQDKSGLPNDRFSAERPEGSISTLTIQRTEQRDSAMYRCASMPERDSYNEQFFGPGTRLTVL.

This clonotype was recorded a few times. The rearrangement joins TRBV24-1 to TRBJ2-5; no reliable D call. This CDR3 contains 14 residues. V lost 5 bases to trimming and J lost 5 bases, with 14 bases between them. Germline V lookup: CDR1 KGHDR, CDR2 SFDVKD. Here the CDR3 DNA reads TGTGCCACCAGTGGTTCGCGAACGATGGAGACCCAGTACTTC. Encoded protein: CATSGSRTMETQYF.

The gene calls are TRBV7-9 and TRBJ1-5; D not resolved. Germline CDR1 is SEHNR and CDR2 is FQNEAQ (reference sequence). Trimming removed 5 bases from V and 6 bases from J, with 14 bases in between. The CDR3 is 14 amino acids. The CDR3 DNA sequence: TGTGCCAGCAGCACTAACAGCAGGCTTCAGCCCCAGCATTTT. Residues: CASSTNSRLQPQHF.

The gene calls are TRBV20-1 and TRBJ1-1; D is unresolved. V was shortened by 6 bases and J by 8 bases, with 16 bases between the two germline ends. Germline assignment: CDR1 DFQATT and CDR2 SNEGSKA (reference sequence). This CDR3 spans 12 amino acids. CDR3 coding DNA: TGCAGTGCCCACAAGTCCGGTCTGGAAGCTTTCTTT. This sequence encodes CSAHKSGLEAFF.

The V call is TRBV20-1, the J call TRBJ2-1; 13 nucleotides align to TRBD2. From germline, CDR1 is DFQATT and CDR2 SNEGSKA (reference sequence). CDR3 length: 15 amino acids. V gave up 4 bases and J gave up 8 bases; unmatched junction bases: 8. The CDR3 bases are TGCAGTGCTAACGGACTAGCGGGAGTGATCGATGAGCAGTTCTTC. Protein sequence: CSANGLAGVIDEQFF.